The rows below give T cell receptor beta chains drawn from one sample of a study of blood T cell repertoires in COVID-19. Some clones are missing from TCRdb's copy, which holds only in-frame ones; the method was immunoSEQ multiplex PCR. Here the sample spans 60,000 to 90,000 clones, 70% to 85% being singletons. Material for sequencing was peripheral blood. These TCRs come from a woman aged 50 to 65 with acute or convalescent COVID-19. CDR3s include the opening cysteine and the closing phenylalanine or tryptophan. D genes are given only for firm matches.

V: TRBV6-5; length: 14; J: TRBJ1-2; D: -; CDR3: CASSSGGGGYGYTF
V: TRBV19; length: 13; J: TRBJ1-2; D: TRBD1; CDR3: CASSIQGAGGYTF
V: TRBV5-1; length: 13; J: TRBJ2-2; D: -; CDR3: CASSFQGIGELFF
V: TRBV10-3; length: 15; J: TRBJ2-1; D: TRBD2; CDR3: CAISGNSGRVNEQFF
V: TRBV15; length: 16; J: TRBJ1-1; D: -; CDR3: CATSGPYRVLNTEAFF
V: TRBV28; length: 15; J: TRBJ2-7; D: TRBD2; CDR3: CASRASGRAIYEQYF
V: TRBV7-9; length: 13; J: TRBJ1-1; D: TRBD1; CDR3: CASKLDRAGGAFF
V: TRBV19; length: 14; J: TRBJ1-6; D: -; CDR3: CASSMGTFDSPLHF
V: TRBV7-2; length: 13; J: TRBJ1-1; D: -; CDR3: CATQGWGSFEAFF
V: TRBV9; length: 16; J: TRBJ2-3; D: TRBD2; CDR3: CASSEGISGGTDTQYF
V: TRBV6-5; length: 16; J: TRBJ1-2; D: -; CDR3: CASSYVWGPRSYGYTF
V: TRBV7-6; length: 14; J: TRBJ2-3; D: TRBD2; CDR3: CAGSASGRGDTQYF
V: TRBV5-5; length: 15; J: TRBJ2-1; D: TRBD1; CDR3: CASSFPGQGANEQFF
V: TRBV28; length: 17; J: TRBJ1-5; D: -; CDR3: CASSVPARVRSNQPQHF
V: TRBV2; length: 12; J: TRBJ2-7; D: -; CDR3: CASGVFSYEQYF
V: TRBV6-1; length: 13; J: TRBJ1-2; D: -; CDR3: CASSEARVGGYTF
V: TRBV5-1; length: 19; J: TRBJ2-1; D: TRBD1; CDR3: CASSPTGPVQRSSYNEQFF
V: TRBV14; length: 14; J: TRBJ1-1; D: TRBD1; CDR3: CASSAQGGNTEAFF
V: TRBV30; length: 14; J: TRBJ1-1; D: -; CDR3: CAWSGETLNTEAFF
V: TRBV7-8; length: 13; J: TRBJ2-1; D: -; CDR3: CASSSGRGNEQFF
V: TRBV6-2/TRBV6-3; length: 15; J: TRBJ1-5; D: TRBD1; CDR3: CASSYGQGANQPQHF
V: TRBV2; length: 14; J: TRBJ1-1; D: TRBD1; CDR3: CASKGTGANTEAFF
V: TRBV27; length: 19; J: TRBJ2-7; D: TRBD2; CDR3: CASSLFHPRLAGVAYEQYF
V: TRBV2; length: 14; J: TRBJ1-3; D: -; CDR3: CASSDRVRGNTIYF
V: TRBV5-1; length: 12; J: TRBJ2-5; D: -; CDR3: CASSSNQETQYF
V: TRBV6-5; length: 14; J: TRBJ1-2; D: TRBD1; CDR3: CASSYGGQPYGYTF
V: TRBV27; length: 15; J: TRBJ2-7; D: TRBD1; CDR3: CASSFQTGVPYEQYF
V: TRBV27; length: 15; J: TRBJ1-2; D: -; CDR3: CATLTRTGSAYGYTF
V: TRBV7-2; length: 16; J: TRBJ2-3; D: -; CDR3: CASSLAAGTSTDTQYF
V: TRBV5-1; length: 17; J: TRBJ2-1; D: TRBD2; CDR3: CASSLALAGGSYNEQFF